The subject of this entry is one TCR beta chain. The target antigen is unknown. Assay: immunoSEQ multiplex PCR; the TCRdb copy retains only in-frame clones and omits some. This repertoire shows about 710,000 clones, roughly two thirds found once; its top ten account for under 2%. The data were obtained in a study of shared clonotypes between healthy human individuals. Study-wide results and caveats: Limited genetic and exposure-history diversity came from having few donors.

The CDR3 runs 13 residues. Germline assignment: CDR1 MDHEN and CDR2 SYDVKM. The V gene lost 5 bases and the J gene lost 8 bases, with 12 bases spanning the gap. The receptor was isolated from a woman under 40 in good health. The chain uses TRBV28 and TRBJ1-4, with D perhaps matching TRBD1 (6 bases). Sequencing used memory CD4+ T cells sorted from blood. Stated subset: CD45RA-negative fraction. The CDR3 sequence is CASSVQGLEKLFF. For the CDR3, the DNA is TGTGCCAGCAGTGTACAGGGATTGGAAAAACTGTTTTTT.